This TCR beta chain was identified during a study of cytomegalovirus exposure and HLA in healthy donors. This CDR3 has 14 amino acids. Germline CDR1 and CDR2: SQVTM and ANQGSEA. Losses at the gene ends were 6 bases for V and 8 bases for J; bases not matched to a gene: 8. To note about this clone: Its antigen is not identified.

In the PCR, 60 Vbeta and 13 Jbeta primers were used. Only in-frame clones appear in the TCRdb table, and some are missing; sequencing was by immunoSEQ multiplex PCR. The profile shows nearly 80,000 clones, around three quarters of them singletons. Notes on the study in general: Immune exposure was documented only through CMV serostatus. Exclusion applied to some V segments, including TRBV6-2 and TRBV6-3, as they were indistinguishable.

This chain connects TRBV29-1 to TRBJ2-1; 12 bases align to TRBD2. This sequence was found in a woman in her thirties or forties in good health and CMV-seropositive. The sample was PBMCs. In nucleotides, the CDR3 is TGCAGCGTGGCGACTAGCGGGAGTGTCGATGAGCAGTTCTTC. Translating gives CSVATSGSVDEQFF.